Below, 18 T cell receptor beta chains from the same sample are listed, as sequenced in a study of shared clonotypes between healthy human individuals (TCRdb year 2020). Libraries were made using the immunoSEQ multiplex PCR assay. TCRdb's version of the immuneACCESS table is confined to in-frame rearrangements and falls short of the full clone set. An unresolved V gene accounts for under half of the shortfall where checked; the remainder is of unknown origin. The sample profile shows about 690,000 clones; 90% of them were found once. Jointly, the top ten make up 34% of the sample. Material for sequencing was memory CD8+ T cells from PBMCs. Sample cell subset or site, as interpreted from the label and publication: CD45RO+ cells pooled with CCR7-negative TemRA cells. These receptors originate from a man aged 18 to 35 in good health. Some clones in this sample may be carry-over from other donors' samples.

In the case of this clone: At the DNA level, this CDR3 is encoded by other sequences in the same sample as well. The genes are TRBV7-3 and TRBJ2-1; 11 bases are shared with TRBD2. J gave up 4 bases and V 2 bases, and 1 base lay outside the gene matches. From germline, CDR1 is SGHTA and CDR2 FQGTGA. The CDR3 runs to 15 residues. For the CDR3, the DNA is TGTGCCAGCAGCTTACTAGCGGGGGGTTACAATGAGCAGTTCTTC. Translating it yields CASSLLAGGYNEQFF.

This clone turned up a few times. The chain couples TRBV29-1 to TRBJ1-2, with TRBD1 as a possible D gene (5 bases). Per the germline V gene, CDR1 is SQVTM and CDR2 is ANQGSEA. With 4 bases removed from V and 12 bases from J, the gap between germline ends came to 12 bases. The CDR3 runs to 10 residues. This chain's CDR3 is CSVVGAADTF. CDR3 nucleotides: TGCAGCGTTGTTGGGGCGGCGGACACCTTC.

V is TRBV4-2 and J is TRBJ2-7; 7 nucleotides agree with TRBD1. V shed 1 base, J shed 2 bases, and the junction held 17 bases outside the gene matches. The germline V gene has CDR1 LGHNA and CDR2 YNFKEQ. This CDR3 has 19 residues. CDR3: CASSQVDRGTGERTYEQYF. The CDR3 DNA sequence: TGTGCCAGCAGCCAAGTCGACCGGGGAACAGGGGAAAGGACCTACGAGCAGTACTTC.

The gene calls are TRBV9 and TRBJ2-2; D is ambiguous. Deletions cut 5 bases from V and 0 bases from J, with 5 bases between. The germline gives CDR1 SGDLS, CDR2 YYNGEE. The CDR3 runs to 13 residues. CDR3 in amino acids: CASRQTNTGELFF. For the CDR3, the DNA is TGTGCCAGCAGGCAGACGAACACCGGGGAGCTGTTTTTT. Using reference TRBV9 and TRBJ2-2 for the parts outside the CDR3, the full variable domain is DSGVTQTPKHLITATGQRVTLRCSPRSGDLSVYWYQQSLDQGLQFLIQYYNGEERAKGNILERFSAQQFPDLHSELNLSSLELGDSALYFCASRQTNTGELFFGEGSRLTVL.

The J gene is TRBJ2-5, the V gene TRBV9; D not resolved. V gave up 0 bases and J gave up 4 bases, with 7 bases separating them. Germline V gene lookup returns CDR1 SGDLS and CDR2 YYNGEE. The CDR3 has 13 amino acids. In DNA form, the CDR3 reads TGTGCCAGCAGCGTAGGGCTCCGAGAGACCCAGTACTTC. It specifies CASSVGLRETQYF.

V is TRBV5-1 and J is TRBJ1-3, with unresolved D. Germline-derived CDR1 and CDR2 are SGHRS and YFSETQ. There are 14 residues in the CDR3. V lost 0 bases and J lost 4, with 8 bases in between. Written as DNA, the CDR3 is TGCGCCAGCAGCTTGGGAAGGGTCGGAAACACCATATATTTT. Residues: CASSLGRVGNTIYF.

The J gene is TRBJ1-1, the V gene TRBV19; the D is unclear. The V gene lost 3 bases and the J gene lost 1 base, with 12 bases spanning the gap. Per germline, CDR1 LNHDA and CDR2 SQIVND (reference sequence). CDR3 length: 15 residues. The chain's CDR3 is CASSIAGVGNTEAFF. The CDR3 bases are TGTGCCAGTAGTATTGCAGGCGTCGGGAACACTGAAGCTTTCTTT.

The chain carries TRBV4-3 and TRBJ2-3; 15 bases map to TRBD2. CDR1 LGHNA and CDR2 YSLEER come from the germline V gene. This CDR3 comprises 15 residues. Trimming cost V 3 bases and J 6 bases; bases outside gene matches: 1. The CDR3 sequence is CASSQGTSGRDTQYF. The CDR3 nucleotides read TGCGCCAGCAGCCAGGGGACTAGCGGGAGGGATACGCAGTATTTT.

This clone was seen more than once but under ten times. The same CDR3 arises from other DNA sequences in this sample as well. CDR3 nucleotides: TGTGCCAGCAGTTTAAGTAGCAATCAGCCCCAGCATTTT. Amino acids: CASSLSSNQPQHF. This chain joins TRBV28 and TRBJ1-5; D is unclear. CDR1 MDHEN and CDR2 SYDVKM come from the germline V gene. V was trimmed by 2 bases and J by 0 bases, leaving 2 bases between them. The CDR3 has 13 residues.

The V gene is TRBV19, the J gene TRBJ2-7; possibly TRBD1 for D (6 bases). This CDR3 is 15 amino acids long. Looked up from germline, CDR1 is LNHDA and CDR2 is SQIVND (reference sequence). V lost 2 bases to trimming and J lost 0 bases, with 11 bases between them. DNA of the CDR3: TGTGCCAGTAGTATAACAGGGATGAACTCCTACGAGCAGTACTTC. Residues: CASSITGMNSYEQYF.

The V gene is TRBV27, the J gene TRBJ2-5; D may correspond to TRBD1 or TRBD2 (5 bases each). There are 17 residues in the CDR3. Trimming pared 2 bases from V and 4 bases from J, leaving 20 bases between. Germline V gene data show CDR1 as MNHEY and CDR2 as SMNVEV (reference sequence). In DNA, the CDR3 is TGTGCCAGCAGTTTACGAGGCCCCTACGGGGCGGGAGAGACCCAGTACTTC. This encodes CASSLRGPYGAGETQYF.

The chain links TRBV9 to TRBJ2-7, with D maybe TRBD1 (5 bases). Germline V lookup: CDR1 SGDLS, CDR2 YYNGEE. This CDR3 comprises 16 residues. Trimming stripped 6 bases from V and 6 bases from J, with 25 bases between. Here the CDR3 reads CASTRFATAGPSEQYF. Written as DNA, the CDR3 is TGTGCCAGCACCCGGTTCGCTACGGCAGGGCCCAGCGAGCAGTACTTC. Complete variable domain (other parts from reference TRBV9 and TRBJ2-7): DSGVTQTPKHLITATGQRVTLRCSPRSGDLSVYWYQQSLDQGLQFLIQYYNGEERAKGNILERFSAQQFPDLHSELNLSSLELGDSALYFCASTRFATAGPSEQYFGPGTRLTVT.

Notes on this clone: The same CDR3 can be traced to other DNA sequences in this sample. V and J are TRBV6-6 and TRBJ1-5, with D possibly being TRBD1 (5 bases). The CDR3 spans 14 residues. Germline V gives CDR1 MNHNY, CDR2 SVGAGI (reference sequence). V was cut by 0 bases and J by 2 bases, with 5 bases left in between. The CDR3 spells CASSYSGGNQPQHF. CDR3 in DNA: TGTGCCAGCAGTTACTCAGGGGGCAATCAGCCCCAGCATTTT.

The chain couples TRBV25-1 to TRBJ1-1; 8 positions agree with TRBD1. Germline CDR1 is MGHDK and CDR2 is SYGVNS. The CDR3 totals 12 residues. With 9 bases clipped from V and 2 bases from J, the junction kept 2 bases outside the gene matches. The CDR3 DNA reads as TGTGCCAGTGACAGGGGTAACACTGAAGCTTTCTTT. Encoded protein: CASDRGNTEAFF.

Note on this clone: A read error likely explains this, since a far larger clone differs by one base. This sample includes further DNA sequences coding for the same CDR3. This chain joins TRBV9 and TRBJ1-1, with 7 bases aligning to TRBD1. The germline gives CDR1 SGDLS, CDR2 YYNGEE. CDR3 length: 12 amino acids. This CDR3 is CASSVGGGVPFF. CDR3 DNA: TGTGCCAGCAGCGTTGGAGGGGGCGTCCCTTTCTTC. Full variable domain (missing parts from reference TRBV9 and TRBJ1-1): DSGVTQTPKHLITATGQRVTLRCSPRSGDLSVYWYQQSLDQGLQFLIQYYNGEERAKGNILERFSAQQFPDLHSELNLSSLELGDSALYFCASSVGGGVPFFGQGTRLTVV.

The rearrangement joins TRBV29-1 to TRBJ1-1; no firm D call. The ends were cut back, 6 bases at V and 5 bases at J, with 16 bases in the middle. This CDR3 spans 13 amino acids. Looked up from germline, CDR1 is SQVTM and CDR2 is ANQGSEA. The CDR3 bases are TGCAGCGTCCTCGACCCGCCCCAGACTGAAGCTTTCTTT. Residues: CSVLDPPQTEAFF.

The chain has TRBV2 and TRBJ2-1; D is unclear. Trimming stripped 0 bases from V and 0 bases from J, with 6 bases between. CDR1 SNHLY and CDR2 FYNNEI come from the germline V gene. The CDR3 covers 15 residues. The CDR3 DNA follows: TGTGCCAGCAGTGAAGCGTTCGGCTCCTACAATGAGCAGTTCTTC. This encodes CASSEAFGSYNEQFF. Looking up the rest from reference TRBV2 and TRBJ2-1 gives the full variable domain: EPEVTQTPSHQVTQMGQEVILRCVPISNHLYFYWYRQILGQKVEFLVSFYNNEISEKSEIFDDQFSVERPDGSNFTLKIRSTKLEDSAMYFCASSEAFGSYNEQFFGPGTRLTVL.

The chain uses TRBV10-2 and TRBJ1-1; the D is unclear. The germline V gene has CDR1 WSHSY and CDR2 SAAADI. V was cut by 10 bases and J by 1 base, with 16 bases left in between. The CDR3 is made up of 14 amino acids. The CDR3 bases are TGCGCCACCGCGGAGGGAGGAGGGAACACTGAAGCTTTCTTT. It codes for CATAEGGGNTEAFF.